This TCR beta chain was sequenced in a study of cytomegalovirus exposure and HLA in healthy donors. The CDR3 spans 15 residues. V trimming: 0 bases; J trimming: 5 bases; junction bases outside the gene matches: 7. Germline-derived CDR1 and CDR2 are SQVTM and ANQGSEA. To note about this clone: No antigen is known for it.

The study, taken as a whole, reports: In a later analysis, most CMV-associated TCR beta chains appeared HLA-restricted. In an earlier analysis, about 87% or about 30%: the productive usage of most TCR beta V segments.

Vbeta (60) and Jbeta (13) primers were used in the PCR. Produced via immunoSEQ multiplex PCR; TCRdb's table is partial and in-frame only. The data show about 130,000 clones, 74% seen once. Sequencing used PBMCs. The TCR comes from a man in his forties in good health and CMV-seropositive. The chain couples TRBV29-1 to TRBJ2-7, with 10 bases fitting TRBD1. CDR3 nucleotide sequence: TGCAGCGTTGAAGAAGGGACAGGGGCTTTCCACGAGCAGTACTTC. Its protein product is CSVEEGTGAFHEQYF.